This TCR beta chain was retrieved from a study of blood T cell repertoires in COVID-19. The germline V and J ends were trimmed by 3 bases and 7 bases, with 5 bases remaining between them. CDR3 length: 11 residues. The germline CDR1 and CDR2 sequences are MNHEY and SMNVEV (reference sequence). As originally analysed: Amplification from reference gene primers served as the basis for estimated nucleated cell counts. Data came from immunoSEQ multiplex PCR; TCRdb stores just in-frame clones and leaves some out. That table gives V, J and clone size, and the DNA gave D and trimming. The sample holds around 190,000 clones; roughly nine tenths are singletons and the top ten take roughly 20%.

The sequence was collected from a man between 65 and 79 years old with active or convalescent COVID-19. The source material was peripheral blood. This rearrangement joins TRBV27 to TRBJ2-3; no clear D gene. CDR3 nucleotide sequence: TGTGCCAGCAGTTTCCGTCATACGCAGTATTTT. It encodes CASSFRHTQYF.